This T cell receptor beta chain was observed in a study of T cells in Graves' hyperthyroidism and ophthalmopathy. General study points: Among clonotypes expanded in thyroid above 0.001, most were also found in blood.

This clonotype was recorded many times. What it binds is not known. Amplified TCR beta CDR3 regions derived from RNA transcripts. RT-PCR in the first round (using the HTBI primer set) targeted the TCR CDR3. TCRdb passed the multiplex PCR reads through MiXCR, listing each CDR3 protein once. Of roughly 510,000 distinct CDR3 sequences in the sample, around 21% were seen once. Each patient was aged 18 to 65 and had newly diagnosed hyperthyroidism of under 2 months' duration. Diagnoses were established using clinical symptoms, serum thyroxine and TRAb, thyroid ultrasound and orbital computed tomography. V was pared by 5 bases and J by 12 bases, with 20 bases between. The CDR3 runs to 13 residues. The germline V gene encodes CDR1 MDHEN and CDR2 SYDVKM.

Sequences were obtained from blood. The receptor was isolated from a man younger than 35 with Graves' hyperthyroidism. The rearrangement uses TRBV28 and TRBJ2-7; perhaps TRBD2 as D (5 bases). The CDR3 nucleotides read TGTGCCAGCAGTCCTGTCGACCGGAGGAGAGGGTACTTC. Its protein product is CASSPVDRRRGYF.